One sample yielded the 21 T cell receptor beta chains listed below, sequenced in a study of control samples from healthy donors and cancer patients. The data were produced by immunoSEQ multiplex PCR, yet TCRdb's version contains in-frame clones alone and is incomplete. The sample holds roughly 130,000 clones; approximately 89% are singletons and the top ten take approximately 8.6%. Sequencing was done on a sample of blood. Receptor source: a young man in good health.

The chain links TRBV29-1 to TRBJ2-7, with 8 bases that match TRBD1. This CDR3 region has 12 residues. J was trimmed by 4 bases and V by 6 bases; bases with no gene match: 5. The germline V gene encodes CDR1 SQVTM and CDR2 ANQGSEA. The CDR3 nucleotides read TGCAGCGTAGCCGGACAGGGTTACGAGCAGTACTTC. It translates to CSVAGQGYEQYF.

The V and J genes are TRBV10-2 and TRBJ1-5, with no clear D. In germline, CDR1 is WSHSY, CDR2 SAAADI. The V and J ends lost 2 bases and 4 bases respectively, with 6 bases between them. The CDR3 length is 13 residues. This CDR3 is CASSEGMNQPQHF. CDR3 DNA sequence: TGCGCCAGCAGTGAGGGGATGAATCAGCCCCAGCATTTT.

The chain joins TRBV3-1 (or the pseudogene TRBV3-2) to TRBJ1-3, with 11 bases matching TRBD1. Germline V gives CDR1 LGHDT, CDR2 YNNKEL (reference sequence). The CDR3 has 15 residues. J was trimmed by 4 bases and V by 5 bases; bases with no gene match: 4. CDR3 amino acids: CASSGDRGKGNTIYF. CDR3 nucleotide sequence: TGTGCCAGCAGCGGGGACAGGGGGAAAGGAAACACCATATATTTT.

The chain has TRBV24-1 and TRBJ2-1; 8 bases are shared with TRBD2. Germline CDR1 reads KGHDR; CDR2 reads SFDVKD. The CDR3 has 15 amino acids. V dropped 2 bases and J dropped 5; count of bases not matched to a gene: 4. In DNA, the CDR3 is TGTGCCACCAGTGATTGGGCGGGGGGTGACAATGAGCAGTTCTTC. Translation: CATSDWAGGDNEQFF.

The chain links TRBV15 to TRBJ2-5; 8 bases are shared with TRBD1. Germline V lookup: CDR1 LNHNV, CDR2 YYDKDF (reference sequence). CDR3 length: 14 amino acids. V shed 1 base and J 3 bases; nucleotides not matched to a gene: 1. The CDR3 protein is CATSRGTGKETQYF. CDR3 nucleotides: TGTGCCACCAGCAGAGGGACAGGGAAAGAGACCCAGTACTTC.

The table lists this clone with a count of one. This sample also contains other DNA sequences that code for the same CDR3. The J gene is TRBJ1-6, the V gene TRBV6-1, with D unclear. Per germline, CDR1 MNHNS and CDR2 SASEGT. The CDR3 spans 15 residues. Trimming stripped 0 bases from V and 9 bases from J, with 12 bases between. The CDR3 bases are TGTGCCAGCAGTGAAGCGAGCCCGCTTATTTCACCCCTCCACTTT. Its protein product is CASSEASPLISPLHF.

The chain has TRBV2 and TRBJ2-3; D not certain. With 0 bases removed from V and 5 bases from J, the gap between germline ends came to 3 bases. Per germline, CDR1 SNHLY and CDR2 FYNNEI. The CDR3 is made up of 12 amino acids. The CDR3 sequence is CASSEARDTQYF. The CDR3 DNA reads TGTGCCAGCAGTGAAGCAAGAGATACGCAGTATTTT.

The CDR3 DNA is TGTGCCACCAGCTGGTACAGGGAAGCCTACAATGAGCAGTTCTTC. It translates to CATSWYREAYNEQFF. The rearrangement uses TRBV15 and TRBJ2-1, with D possibly TRBD1 on 6 matching bases. The CDR3 spans 15 residues. The V gene lost 5 bases and the J gene lost 2 bases, with 13 bases spanning the gap. The V gene's germline CDR1 is LNHNV and CDR2 YYDKDF (reference sequence).

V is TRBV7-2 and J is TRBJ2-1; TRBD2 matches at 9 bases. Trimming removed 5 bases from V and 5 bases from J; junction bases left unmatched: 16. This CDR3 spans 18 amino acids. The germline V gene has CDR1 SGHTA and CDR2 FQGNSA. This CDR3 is CASSNSWLQRGADNEQFF. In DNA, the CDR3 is TGTGCCAGCAGCAACTCGTGGTTGCAGCGGGGGGCCGACAATGAGCAGTTCTTC.

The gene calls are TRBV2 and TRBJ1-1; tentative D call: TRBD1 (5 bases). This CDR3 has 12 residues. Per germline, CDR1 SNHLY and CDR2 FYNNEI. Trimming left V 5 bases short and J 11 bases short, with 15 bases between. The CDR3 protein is CASSPDSLEAFF. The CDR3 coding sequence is TGTGCCAGCAGTCCAGACAGTCTCGAGGCTTTCTTT.

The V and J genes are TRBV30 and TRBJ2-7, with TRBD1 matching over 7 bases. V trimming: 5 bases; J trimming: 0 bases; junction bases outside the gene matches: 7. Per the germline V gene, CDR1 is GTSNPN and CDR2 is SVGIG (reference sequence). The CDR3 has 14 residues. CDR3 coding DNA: TGTGCCTGGGCGGACAGGTCGTCCTCCTACGAGCAGTACTTC. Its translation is CAWADRSSSYEQYF. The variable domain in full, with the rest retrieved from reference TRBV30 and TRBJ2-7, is SQTIHQWPATLVQPVGSPLSLECTVEGTSNPNLYWYRQAAGRGLQLLFYSVGIGQISSEVPQNLSASRPQDRQFILSSKKLLLSDSGFYLCAWADRSSSYEQYFGPGTRLTVT.

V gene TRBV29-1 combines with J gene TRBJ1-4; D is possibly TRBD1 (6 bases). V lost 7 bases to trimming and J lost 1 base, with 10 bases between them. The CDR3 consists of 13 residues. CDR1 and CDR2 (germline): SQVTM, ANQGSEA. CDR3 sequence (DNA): TGCAGCGGAGAACAGGGAACTAATGAAAAACTGTTTTTT. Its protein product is CSGEQGTNEKLFF.

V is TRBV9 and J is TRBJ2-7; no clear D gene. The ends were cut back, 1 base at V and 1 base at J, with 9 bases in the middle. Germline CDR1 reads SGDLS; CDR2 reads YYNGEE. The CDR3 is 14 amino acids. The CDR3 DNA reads TGTGCCAGCAGCGTATCCGTCGGATCCTACGAGCAGTACTTC. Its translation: CASSVSVGSYEQYF.

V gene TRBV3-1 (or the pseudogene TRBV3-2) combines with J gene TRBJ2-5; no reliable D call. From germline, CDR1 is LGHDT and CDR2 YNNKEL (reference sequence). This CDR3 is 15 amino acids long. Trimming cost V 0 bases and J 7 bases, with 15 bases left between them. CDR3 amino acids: CASSQDSKRWGTQYF. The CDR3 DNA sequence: TGTGCCAGCAGCCAAGATTCTAAACGATGGGGGACCCAGTACTTC.

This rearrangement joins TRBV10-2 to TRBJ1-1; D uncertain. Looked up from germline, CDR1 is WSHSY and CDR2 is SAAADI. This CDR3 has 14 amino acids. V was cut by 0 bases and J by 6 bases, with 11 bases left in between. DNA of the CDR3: TGCGCCAGCAGTGAGTCGAGCAGGTGGGCTGAAGCTTTCTTT. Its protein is CASSESSRWAEAFF.

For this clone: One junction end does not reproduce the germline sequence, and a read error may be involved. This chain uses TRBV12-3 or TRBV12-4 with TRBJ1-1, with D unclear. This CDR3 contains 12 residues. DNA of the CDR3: TGTGCCAGCAGTGTAGCATTCACTGAAGCTTTCTTT. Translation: CASSVAFTEAFF.

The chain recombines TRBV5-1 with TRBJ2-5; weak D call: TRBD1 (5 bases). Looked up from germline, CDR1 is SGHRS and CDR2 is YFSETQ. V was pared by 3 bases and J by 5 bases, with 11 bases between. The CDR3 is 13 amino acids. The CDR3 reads CASSSQGWETQYF. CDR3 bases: TGCGCCAGCAGCTCTCAGGGTTGGGAGACCCAGTACTTC.

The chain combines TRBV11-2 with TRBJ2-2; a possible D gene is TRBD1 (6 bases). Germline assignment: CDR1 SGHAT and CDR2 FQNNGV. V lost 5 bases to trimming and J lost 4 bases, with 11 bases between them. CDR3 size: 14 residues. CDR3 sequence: CASSLQGTTGELFF. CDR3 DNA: TGTGCCAGCAGCCTACAGGGTACCACCGGGGAGCTGTTTTTT.

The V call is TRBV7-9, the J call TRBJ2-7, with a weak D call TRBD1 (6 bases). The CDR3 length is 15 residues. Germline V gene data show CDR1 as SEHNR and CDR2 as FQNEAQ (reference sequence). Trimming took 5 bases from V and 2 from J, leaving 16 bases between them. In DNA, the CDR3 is TGTGCCAGCAGCGCACCAGCCGGGGACACCTACGAGCAGTACTTC. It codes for CASSAPAGDTYEQYF. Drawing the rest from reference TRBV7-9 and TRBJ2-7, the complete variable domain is DTGVSQNPRHKITKRGQNVTFRCDPISEHNRLYWYRQTLGQGPEFLTYFQNEAQLEKSRLLSDRFSAERPKGSFSTLEIQRTEQGDSAMYLCASSAPAGDTYEQYFGPGTRLTVT.

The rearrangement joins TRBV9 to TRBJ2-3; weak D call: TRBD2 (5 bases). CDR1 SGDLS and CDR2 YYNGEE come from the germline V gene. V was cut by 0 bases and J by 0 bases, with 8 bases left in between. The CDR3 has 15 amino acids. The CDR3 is CASSVDRDSTDTQYF. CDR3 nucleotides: TGTGCCAGCAGCGTAGACCGGGATAGCACAGATACGCAGTATTTT.

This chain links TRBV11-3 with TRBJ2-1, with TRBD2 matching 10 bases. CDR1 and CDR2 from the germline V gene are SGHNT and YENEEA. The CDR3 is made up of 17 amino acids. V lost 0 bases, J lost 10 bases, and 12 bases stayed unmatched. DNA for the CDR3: TGTGCCAGCAGCTTAGATCTGGGAATGAGCGGGGGGGGAGAGCAGTTCTTC. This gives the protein CASSLDLGMSGGGEQFF.